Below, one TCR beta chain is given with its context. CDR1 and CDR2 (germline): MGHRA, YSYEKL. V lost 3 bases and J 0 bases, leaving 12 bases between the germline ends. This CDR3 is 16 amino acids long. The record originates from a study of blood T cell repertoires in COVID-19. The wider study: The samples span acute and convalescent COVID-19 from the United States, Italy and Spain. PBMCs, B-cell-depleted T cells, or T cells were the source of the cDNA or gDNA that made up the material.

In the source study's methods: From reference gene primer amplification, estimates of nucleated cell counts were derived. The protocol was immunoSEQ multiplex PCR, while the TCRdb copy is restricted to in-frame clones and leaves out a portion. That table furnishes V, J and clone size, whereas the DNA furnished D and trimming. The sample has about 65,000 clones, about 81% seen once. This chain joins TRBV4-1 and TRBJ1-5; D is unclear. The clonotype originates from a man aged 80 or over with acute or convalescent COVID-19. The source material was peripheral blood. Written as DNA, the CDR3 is TGCGCCAGCAGCCAGTTTCGACTGGCTAGCAATCAGCCCCAGCATTTT. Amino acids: CASSQFRLASNQPQHF.